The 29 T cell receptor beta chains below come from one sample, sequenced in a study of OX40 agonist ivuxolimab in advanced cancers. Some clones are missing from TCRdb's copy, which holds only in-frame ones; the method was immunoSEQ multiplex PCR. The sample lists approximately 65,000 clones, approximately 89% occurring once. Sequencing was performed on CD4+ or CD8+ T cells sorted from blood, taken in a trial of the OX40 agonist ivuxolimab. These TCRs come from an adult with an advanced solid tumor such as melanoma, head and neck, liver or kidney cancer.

DNA for the CDR3: TGCGCCAGCAGCTTATGGGGGGACCAAGAGACCCAGTACTTC. Translating it yields CASSLWGDQETQYF. The chain recombines TRBV5-1 with TRBJ2-5, with D possibly matching TRBD2 (6 bases). Germline V gene sequence: CDR1 SGHRS, CDR2 YFSETQ. CDR3 length: 14 amino acids. Deletions cut 2 bases from V and 0 bases from J, with 8 bases between. The full variable domain, in which reference TRBV5-1 and TRBJ2-5 provide the parts outside the CDR3, is KAGVTQTPRYLIKTRGQQVTLSCSPISGHRSVSWYQQTPGQGLQFLFEYFSETQRNKGNFPGRFSGRQFSNSRSEMNVSTLELGDSALYLCASSLWGDQETQYFGPGTRLLVL.

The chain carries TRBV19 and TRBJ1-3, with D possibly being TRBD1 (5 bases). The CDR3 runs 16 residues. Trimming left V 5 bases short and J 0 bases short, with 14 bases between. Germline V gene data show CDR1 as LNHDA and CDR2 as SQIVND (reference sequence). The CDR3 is CASSAQTANSGNTIYF. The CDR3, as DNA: TGTGCCAGTAGTGCGCAGACAGCCAACTCTGGAAACACCATATATTTT. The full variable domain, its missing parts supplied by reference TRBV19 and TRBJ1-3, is DGGITQSPKYLFRKEGQNVTLSCEQNLNHDAMYWYRQDPGQGLRLIYYSQIVNDFQKGDIAEGYSVSREKKESFPLTVTSAQKNPTAFYLCASSAQTANSGNTIYFGEGSWLTVV.

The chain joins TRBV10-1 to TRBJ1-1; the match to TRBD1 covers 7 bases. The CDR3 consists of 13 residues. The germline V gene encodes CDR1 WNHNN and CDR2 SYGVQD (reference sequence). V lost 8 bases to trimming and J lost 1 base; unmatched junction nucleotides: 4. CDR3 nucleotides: TGCGCCAGCTCCCGGACAGGGAACACTGAAGCTTTCTTT. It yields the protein CASSRTGNTEAFF.

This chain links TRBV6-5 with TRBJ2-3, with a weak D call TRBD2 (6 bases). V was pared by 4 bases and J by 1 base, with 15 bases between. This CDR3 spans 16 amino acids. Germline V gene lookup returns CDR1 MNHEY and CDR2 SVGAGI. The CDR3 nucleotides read TGTGCCAGCAGTTCGCGGGGCGCCGGGGGCACAGATACGCAGTATTTT. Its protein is CASSSRGAGGTDTQYF.

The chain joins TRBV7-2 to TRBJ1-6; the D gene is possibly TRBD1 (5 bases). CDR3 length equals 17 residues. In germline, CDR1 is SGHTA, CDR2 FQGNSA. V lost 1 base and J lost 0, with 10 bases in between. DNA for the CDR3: TGTGCCAGCAGCTTAGGGTGGGGCGGCTCCTATAATTCACCCCTCCACTTT. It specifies CASSLGWGGSYNSPLHF.

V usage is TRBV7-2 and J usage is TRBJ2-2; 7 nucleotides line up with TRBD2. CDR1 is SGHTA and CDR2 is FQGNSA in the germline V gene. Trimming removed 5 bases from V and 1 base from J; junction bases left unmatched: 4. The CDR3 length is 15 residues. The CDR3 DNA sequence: TGTGCCAGCAGCCTGACGGGAGGGAACACCGGGGAGCTGTTTTTT. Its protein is CASSLTGGNTGELFF.

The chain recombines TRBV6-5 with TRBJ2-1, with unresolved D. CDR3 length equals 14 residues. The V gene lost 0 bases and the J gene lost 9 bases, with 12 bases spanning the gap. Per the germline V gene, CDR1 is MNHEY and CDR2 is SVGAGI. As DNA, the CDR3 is TGTGCCAGCAGTTACTCGAAACTTGGATCTGAGCAGTTCTTC. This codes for CASSYSKLGSEQFF.

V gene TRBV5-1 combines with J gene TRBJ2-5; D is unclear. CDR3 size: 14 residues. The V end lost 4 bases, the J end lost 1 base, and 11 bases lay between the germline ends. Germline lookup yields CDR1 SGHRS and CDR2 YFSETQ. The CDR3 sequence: CASSVTTIQETQYF. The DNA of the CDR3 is TGCGCCAGCAGCGTTACAACCATCCAAGAGACCCAGTACTTC.

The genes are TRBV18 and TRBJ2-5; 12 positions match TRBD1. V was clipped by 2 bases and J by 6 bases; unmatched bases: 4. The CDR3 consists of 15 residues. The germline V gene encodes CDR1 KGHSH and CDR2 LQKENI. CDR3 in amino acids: CASSPGTGGAKTQYF. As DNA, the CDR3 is TGTGCCAGCTCACCAGGGACAGGGGGCGCGAAGACCCAGTACTTC.

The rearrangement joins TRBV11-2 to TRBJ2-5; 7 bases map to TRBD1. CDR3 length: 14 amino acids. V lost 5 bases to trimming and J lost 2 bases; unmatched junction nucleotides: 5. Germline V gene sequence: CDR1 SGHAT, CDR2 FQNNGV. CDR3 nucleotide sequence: TGTGCCAGCAGCCGACCGGGACAGCAAGAGACCCAGTACTTC. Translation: CASSRPGQQETQYF.

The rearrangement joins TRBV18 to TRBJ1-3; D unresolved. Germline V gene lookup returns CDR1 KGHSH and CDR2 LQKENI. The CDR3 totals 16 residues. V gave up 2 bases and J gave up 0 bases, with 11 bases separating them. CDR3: CASSPVWDYSGNTIYF. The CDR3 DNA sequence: TGTGCCAGCTCACCAGTCTGGGATTACTCTGGAAACACCATATATTTT.

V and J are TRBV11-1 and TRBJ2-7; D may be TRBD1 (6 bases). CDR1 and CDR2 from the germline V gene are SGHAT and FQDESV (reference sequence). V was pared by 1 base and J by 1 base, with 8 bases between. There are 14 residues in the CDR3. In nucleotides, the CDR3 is TGTGCCAGCAGCTTAGGGGGGCCGTCCTACGAGCAGTACTTC. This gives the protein CASSLGGPSYEQYF.

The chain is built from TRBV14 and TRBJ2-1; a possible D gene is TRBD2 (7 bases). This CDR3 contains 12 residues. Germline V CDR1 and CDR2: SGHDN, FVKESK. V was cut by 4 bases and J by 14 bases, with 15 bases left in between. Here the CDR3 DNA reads TGTGCCAGCAGCCCGAGGGGGGGGGAGAAGTTCTTC. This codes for CASSPRGGEKFF.

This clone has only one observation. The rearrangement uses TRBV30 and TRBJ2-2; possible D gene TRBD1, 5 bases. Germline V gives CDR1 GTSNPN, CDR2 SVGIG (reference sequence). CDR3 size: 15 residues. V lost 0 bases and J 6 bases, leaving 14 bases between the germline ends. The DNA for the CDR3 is TGTGCCTGGAGTGTAACTCTGTGGGGCGCCGGGGAGCTGTTTTTT. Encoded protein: CAWSVTLWGAGELFF.

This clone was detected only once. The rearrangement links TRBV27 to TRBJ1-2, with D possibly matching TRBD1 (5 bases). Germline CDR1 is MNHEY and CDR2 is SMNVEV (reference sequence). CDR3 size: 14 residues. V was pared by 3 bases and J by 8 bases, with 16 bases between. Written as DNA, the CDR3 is TGTGCCAGCAGTTTGCAGGGAACCTCGGGCGGCTACACCTTC. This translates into CASSLQGTSGGYTF.

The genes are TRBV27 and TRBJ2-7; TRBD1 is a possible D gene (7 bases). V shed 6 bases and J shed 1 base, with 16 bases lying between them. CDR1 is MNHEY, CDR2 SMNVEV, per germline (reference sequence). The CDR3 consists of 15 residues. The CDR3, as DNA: TGTGCCAGCAGGATCAGGGGGGACGGGTCCTACGAGCAGTACTTC. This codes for CASRIRGDGSYEQYF.

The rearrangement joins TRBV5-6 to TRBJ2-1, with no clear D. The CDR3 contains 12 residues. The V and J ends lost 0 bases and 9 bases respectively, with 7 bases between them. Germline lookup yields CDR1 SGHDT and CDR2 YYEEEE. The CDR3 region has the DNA TGTGCCAGCAGCTTGGGGATTGGTGAGCAGTTCTTC. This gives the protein CASSLGIGEQFF.

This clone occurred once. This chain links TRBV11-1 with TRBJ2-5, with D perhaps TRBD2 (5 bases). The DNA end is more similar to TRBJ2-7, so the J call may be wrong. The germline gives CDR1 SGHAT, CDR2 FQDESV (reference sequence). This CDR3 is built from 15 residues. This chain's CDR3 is CASSLTPTTAYEQYF. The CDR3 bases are TGTGCCAGCAGCCTAACCCCGACTACGGCCTACGAGCAGTACTTC.

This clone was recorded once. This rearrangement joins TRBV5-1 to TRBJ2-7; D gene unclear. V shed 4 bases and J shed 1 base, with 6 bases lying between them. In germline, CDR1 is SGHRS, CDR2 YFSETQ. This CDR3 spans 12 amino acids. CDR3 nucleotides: TGCGCCAGCAGCCAGAGTTCCTACGAGCAGTACTTC. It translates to CASSQSSYEQYF.

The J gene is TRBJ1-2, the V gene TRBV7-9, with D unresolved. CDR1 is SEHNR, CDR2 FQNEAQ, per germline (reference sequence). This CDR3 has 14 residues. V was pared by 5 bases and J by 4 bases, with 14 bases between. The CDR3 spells CASSEEVRTYGYTF. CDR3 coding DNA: TGTGCCAGCAGCGAAGAGGTCAGGACCTATGGCTACACCTTC.

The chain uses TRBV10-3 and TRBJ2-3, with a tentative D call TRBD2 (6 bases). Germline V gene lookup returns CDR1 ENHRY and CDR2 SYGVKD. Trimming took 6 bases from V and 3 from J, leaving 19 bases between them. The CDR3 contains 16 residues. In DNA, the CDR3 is TGTGCCATCAGCCCAAGTTTGGGCGGGGAGACAGATACGCAGTATTTT. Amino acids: CAISPSLGGETDTQYF.

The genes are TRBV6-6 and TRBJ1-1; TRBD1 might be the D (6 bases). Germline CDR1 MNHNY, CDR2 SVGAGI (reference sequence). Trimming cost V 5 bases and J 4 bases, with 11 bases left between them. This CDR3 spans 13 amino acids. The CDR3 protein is CASSQGFGTEAFF. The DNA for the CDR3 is TGTGCCAGCAGTCAGGGGTTCGGCACTGAAGCTTTCTTT.

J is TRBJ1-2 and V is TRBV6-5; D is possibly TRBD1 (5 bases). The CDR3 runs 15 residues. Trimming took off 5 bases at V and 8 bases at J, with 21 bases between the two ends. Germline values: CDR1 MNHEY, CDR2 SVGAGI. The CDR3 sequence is CASSPPEGRVKGYTF. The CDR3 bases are TGTGCCAGCAGTCCACCGGAGGGGCGAGTTAAAGGCTACACCTTC.

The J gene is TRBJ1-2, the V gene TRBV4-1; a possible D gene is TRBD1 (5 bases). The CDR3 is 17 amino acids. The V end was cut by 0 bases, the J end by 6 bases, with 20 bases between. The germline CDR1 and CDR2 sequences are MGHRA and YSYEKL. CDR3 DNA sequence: TGCGCCAGCAGCCAAGATCATCTGCGCGGGGGTGTTAATGGCTACACCTTC. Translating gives CASSQDHLRGGVNGYTF.

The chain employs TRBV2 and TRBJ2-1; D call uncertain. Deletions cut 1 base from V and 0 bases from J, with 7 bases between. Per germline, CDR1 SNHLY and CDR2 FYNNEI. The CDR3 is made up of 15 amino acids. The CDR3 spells CASSEEISSYNEQFF. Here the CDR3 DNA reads TGTGCCAGCAGTGAAGAAATTAGCTCCTACAATGAGCAGTTCTTC.

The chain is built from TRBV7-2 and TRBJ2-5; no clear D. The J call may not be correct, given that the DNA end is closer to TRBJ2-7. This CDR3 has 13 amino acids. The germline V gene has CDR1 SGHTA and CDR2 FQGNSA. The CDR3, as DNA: TGTGCCAGCAGCTTAGTGCCTGACTACGAGCAGTACTTC. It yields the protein CASSLVPDYEQYF.

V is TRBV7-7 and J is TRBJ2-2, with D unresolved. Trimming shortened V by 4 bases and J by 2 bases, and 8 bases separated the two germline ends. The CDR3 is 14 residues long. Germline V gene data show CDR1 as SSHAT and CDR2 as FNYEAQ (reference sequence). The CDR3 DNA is TGTGCCAGCAGCTATAGGGAAAACACCGGGGAGCTGTTTTTT. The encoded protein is CASSYRENTGELFF. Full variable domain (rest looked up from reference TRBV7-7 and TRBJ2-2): GAGVSQSPRYKVTKRGQDVTLRCDPISSHATLYWYQQALGQGPEFLTYFNYEAQPDKSGLPSDRFSAERPEGSISTLTIQRTEQRDSAMYRCASSYRENTGELFFGEGSRLTVL.

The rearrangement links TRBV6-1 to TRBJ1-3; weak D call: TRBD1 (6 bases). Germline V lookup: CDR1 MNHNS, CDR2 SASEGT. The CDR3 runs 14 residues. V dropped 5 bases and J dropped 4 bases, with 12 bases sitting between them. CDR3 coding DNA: TGTGCCAGCAGTCCCGGGACATCAGGAAACACCATATATTTT. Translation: CASSPGTSGNTIYF.

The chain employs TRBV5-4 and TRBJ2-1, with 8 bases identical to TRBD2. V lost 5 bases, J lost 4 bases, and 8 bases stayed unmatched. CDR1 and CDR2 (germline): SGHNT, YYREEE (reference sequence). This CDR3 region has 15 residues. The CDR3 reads CASSYAGGGYNEQFF. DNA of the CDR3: TGTGCCAGCAGTTACGCGGGGGGCGGATACAATGAGCAGTTCTTC.